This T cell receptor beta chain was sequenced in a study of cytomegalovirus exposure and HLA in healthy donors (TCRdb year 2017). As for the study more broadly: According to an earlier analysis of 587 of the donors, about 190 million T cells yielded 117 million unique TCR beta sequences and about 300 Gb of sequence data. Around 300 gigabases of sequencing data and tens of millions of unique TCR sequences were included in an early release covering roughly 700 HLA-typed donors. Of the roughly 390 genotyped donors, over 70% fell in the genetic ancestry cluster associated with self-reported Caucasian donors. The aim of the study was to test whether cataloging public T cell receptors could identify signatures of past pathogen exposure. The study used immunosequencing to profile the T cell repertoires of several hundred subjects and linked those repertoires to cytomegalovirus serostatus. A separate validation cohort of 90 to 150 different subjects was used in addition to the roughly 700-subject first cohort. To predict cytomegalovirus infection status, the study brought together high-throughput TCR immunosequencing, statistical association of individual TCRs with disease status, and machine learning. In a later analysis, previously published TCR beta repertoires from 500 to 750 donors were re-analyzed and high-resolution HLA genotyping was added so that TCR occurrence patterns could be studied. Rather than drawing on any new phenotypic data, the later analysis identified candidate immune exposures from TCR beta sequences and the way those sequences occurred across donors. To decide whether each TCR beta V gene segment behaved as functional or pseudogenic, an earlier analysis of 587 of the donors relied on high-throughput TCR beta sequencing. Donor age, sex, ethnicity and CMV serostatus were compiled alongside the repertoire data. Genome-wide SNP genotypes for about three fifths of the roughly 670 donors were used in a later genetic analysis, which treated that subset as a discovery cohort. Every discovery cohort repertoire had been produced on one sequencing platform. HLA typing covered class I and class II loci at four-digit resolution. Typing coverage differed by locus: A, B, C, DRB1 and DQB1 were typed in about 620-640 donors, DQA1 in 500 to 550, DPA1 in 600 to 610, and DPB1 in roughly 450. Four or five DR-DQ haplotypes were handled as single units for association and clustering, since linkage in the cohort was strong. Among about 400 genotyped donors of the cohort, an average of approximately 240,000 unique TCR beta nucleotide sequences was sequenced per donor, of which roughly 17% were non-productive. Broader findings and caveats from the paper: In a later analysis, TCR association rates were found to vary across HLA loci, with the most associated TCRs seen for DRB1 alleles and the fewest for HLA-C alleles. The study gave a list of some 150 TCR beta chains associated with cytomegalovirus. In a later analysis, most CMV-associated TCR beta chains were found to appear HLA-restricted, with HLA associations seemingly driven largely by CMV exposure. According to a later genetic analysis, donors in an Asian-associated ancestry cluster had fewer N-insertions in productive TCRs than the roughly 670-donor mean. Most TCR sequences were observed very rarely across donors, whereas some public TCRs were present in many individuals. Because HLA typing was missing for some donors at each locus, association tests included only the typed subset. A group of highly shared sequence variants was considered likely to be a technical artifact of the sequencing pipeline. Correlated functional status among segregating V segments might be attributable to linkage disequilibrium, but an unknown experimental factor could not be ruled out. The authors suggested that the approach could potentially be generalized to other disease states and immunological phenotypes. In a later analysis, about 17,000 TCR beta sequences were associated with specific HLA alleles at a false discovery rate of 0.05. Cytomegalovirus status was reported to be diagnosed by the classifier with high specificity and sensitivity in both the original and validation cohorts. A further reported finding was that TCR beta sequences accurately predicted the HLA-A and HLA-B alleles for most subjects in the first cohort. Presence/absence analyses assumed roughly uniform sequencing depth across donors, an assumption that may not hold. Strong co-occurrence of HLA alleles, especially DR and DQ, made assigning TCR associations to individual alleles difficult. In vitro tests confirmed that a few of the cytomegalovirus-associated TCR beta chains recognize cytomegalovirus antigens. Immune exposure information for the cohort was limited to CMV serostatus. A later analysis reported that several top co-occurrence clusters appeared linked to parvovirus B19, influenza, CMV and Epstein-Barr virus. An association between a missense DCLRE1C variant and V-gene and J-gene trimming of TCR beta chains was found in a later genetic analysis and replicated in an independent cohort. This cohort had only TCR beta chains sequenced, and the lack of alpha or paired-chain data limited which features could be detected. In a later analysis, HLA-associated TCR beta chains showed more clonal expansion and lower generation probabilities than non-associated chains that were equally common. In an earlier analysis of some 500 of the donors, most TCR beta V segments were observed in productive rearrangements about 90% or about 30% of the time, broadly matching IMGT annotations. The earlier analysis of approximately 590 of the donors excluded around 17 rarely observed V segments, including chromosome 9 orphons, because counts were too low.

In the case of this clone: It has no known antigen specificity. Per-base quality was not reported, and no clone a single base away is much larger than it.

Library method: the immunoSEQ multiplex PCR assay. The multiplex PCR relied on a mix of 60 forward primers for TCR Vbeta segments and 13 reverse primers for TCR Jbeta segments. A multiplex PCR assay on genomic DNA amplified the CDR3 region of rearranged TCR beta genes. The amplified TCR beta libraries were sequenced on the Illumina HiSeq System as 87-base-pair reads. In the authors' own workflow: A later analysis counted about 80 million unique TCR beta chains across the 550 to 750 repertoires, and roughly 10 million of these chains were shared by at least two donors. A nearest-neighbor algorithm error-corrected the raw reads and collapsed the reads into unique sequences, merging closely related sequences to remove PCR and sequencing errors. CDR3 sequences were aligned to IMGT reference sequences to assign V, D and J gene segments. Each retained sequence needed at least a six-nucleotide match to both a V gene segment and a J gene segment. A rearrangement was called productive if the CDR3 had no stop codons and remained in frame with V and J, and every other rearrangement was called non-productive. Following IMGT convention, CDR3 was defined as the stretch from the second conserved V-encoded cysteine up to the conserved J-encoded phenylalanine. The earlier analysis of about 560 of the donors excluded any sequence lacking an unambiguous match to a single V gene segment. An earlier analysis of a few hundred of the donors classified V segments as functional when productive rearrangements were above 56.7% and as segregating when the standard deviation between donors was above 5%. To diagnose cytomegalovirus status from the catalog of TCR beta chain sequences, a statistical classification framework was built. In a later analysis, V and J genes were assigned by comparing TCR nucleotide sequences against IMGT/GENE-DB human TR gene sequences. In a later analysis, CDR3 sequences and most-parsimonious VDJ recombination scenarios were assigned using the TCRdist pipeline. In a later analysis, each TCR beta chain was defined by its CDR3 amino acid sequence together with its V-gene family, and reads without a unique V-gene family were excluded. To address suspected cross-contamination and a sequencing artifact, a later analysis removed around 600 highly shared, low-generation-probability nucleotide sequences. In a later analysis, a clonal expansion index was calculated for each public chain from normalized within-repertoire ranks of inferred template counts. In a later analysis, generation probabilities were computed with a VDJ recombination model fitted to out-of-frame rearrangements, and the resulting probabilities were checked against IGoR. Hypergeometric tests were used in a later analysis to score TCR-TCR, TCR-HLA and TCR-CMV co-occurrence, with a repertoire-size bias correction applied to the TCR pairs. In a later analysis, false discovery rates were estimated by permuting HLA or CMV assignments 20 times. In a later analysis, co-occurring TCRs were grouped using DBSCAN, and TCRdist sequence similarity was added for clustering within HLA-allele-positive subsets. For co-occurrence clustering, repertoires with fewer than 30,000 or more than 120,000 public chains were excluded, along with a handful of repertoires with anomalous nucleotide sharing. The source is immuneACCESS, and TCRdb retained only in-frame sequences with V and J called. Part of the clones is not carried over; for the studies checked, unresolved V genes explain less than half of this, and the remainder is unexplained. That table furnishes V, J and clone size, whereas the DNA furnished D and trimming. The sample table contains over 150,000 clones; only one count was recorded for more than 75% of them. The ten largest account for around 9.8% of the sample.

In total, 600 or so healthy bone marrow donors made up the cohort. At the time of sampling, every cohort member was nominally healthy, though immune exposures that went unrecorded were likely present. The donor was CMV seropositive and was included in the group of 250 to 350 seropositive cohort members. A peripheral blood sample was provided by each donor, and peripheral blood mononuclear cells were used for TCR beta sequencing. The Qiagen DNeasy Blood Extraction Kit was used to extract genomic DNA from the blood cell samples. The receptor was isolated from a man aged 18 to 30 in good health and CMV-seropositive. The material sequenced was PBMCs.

The nucleotide sequence reads as follows: TGTGCCAGCAGTCCCGGGACAGGGGGCCGCGAGCAGTACTTC. Its protein is CASSPGTGGREQYF. The chain links TRBV6-1 with TRBJ2-5; 12 middle bases align to TRBD1. The better agreement between TRBJ2-7 and the DNA end casts doubt on the J call. The CDR3 goes from the cysteine to the phenylalanine over 14 residues. The kept DNA is CDR3 alone, 42 bases in frame from the first base. CDR1 and CDR2, per the germline V gene, are MNHNS and SASEGT.